This passage covers 25 T cell receptor beta chains from one sample sequenced in a study of blood T cell repertoires in COVID-19. The method was immunoSEQ multiplex PCR; TCRdb's version includes in-frame clones alone and lacks a portion of them. Altogether 120,000 to 150,000 clones are present, about 83% being singletons, with the ten largest covering more than 3%. Material for sequencing was PBMCs or T cells enriched from blood (not recorded which). The receptors derive from a woman between 45 and 65 years old with acute COVID-19.

The rearrangement links TRBV30 to TRBJ2-7; 10 nucleotides agree with TRBD2. Germline CDR1 reads GTSNPN; CDR2 reads SVGIG (reference sequence). The CDR3 spans 16 residues. Trimming cost V 6 bases and J 6 bases; bases outside gene matches: 17. CDR3 region: CACPNRSRSGRGEQYF. CDR3 nucleotide sequence: TGTGCCTGCCCCAACCGGTCTCGGAGCGGGAGGGGCGAGCAGTACTTC.

This clone appeared a few times. The sample holds other DNA sequences that translate to the same CDR3. The V and J genes are TRBV5-8 and TRBJ2-3; D is uncertain. The CDR3 sequence is 12 residues long. The V gene lost 2 bases and the J gene lost 4 bases, with 5 bases spanning the gap. Germline V lookup: CDR1 SGHTS, CDR2 YDEGEE. CDR3 coding DNA: TGTGCCAGCAGCTTACGGGCAGATACGCAGTATTTT. As protein: CASSLRADTQYF.

V gene TRBV15 combines with J gene TRBJ2-1; 11 nucleotides agree with TRBD2. J gave up 8 bases and V 2 bases, and 11 bases lay outside the gene matches. The CDR3 loop spans 17 amino acids. Germline V gene lookup returns CDR1 LNHNV and CDR2 YYDKDF (reference sequence). CDR3 protein: CATSRPKLAGEPDEQFF. The CDR3 region has the DNA TGTGCCACCAGCAGACCCAAACTAGCGGGAGAACCCGATGAGCAGTTCTTC.

V usage is TRBV2 and J usage is TRBJ1-2; the match to TRBD1 covers 7 bases. Germline CDR1 and CDR2: SNHLY and FYNNEI. The V gene end was trimmed by 5 bases and the J gene end by 4 bases; junction bases not matched to a gene: 13. The CDR3 has 16 amino acids. The CDR3 spells CASSTRDSRQGYGYTF. In DNA, the CDR3 is TGTGCCAGCAGTACAAGGGACAGCCGGCAGGGCTATGGCTACACCTTC.

The CDR3 loop is CASSPTSGSSYEQYF. The CDR3 DNA follows: TGTGCCAGCAGCCCGACTAGCGGGAGCTCTTACGAGCAGTACTTC. This chain links TRBV3-1 (or the pseudogene TRBV3-2) with TRBJ2-7, with 12 bases identical to TRBD2. Germline V gene sequence: CDR1 LGHDT, CDR2 YNNKEL (reference sequence). The CDR3 is 15 residues long. Losses at the gene ends were 4 bases for V and 4 bases for J; bases not matched to a gene: 5.

The genes are TRBV28 and TRBJ1-5; no reliable D call. The V end lost 8 bases, the J end lost 6 bases, and 11 bases lay between the germline ends. The CDR3 consists of 12 residues. The V gene's germline CDR1 is MDHEN and CDR2 SYDVKM. The CDR3 DNA is TGTGCCAGCCTCGGAGGGCGTCAGCCCCAGCATTTT. Encoded protein: CASLGGRQPQHF.

The chain carries TRBV27 and TRBJ1-1; 9 bases match TRBD1. CDR1 MNHEY and CDR2 SMNVEV come from the germline V gene (reference sequence). Unmatched junction bases numbered 6, after V lost 0 bases and J lost 4 bases. The CDR3 totals 16 residues. In nucleotides, the CDR3 is TGTGCCAGCAGTTTATCGGGACAGGGTGCGACCACTGAAGCTTTCTTT. It yields the protein CASSLSGQGATTEAFF.

This clone appeared a few times. This chain joins TRBV10-1 and TRBJ2-1; 7 bases agree with TRBD2. The CDR3 extends over 13 amino acids. V shed 0 bases and J 9 bases; nucleotides not matched to a gene: 2. In germline, CDR1 is WNHNN, CDR2 SYGVQD (reference sequence). DNA for the CDR3: TGCGCCAGCAGTGAGTCACCGGGGGGTGAGCAGTTCTTC. It translates to CASSESPGGEQFF.

CDR3: CASSQESGTGPLTNEKLFF. The CDR3 DNA sequence: TGCGCCAGCAGCCAAGAAAGCGGGACAGGTCCTTTAACTAATGAAAAACTGTTTTTT. V gene TRBV4-1 combines with J gene TRBJ1-4; 8 bases agree with TRBD1. J lost 1 base, V lost 0 bases, and 10 bases had no gene match. This CDR3 comprises 19 residues. CDR1 and CDR2 from the germline V gene are MGHRA and YSYEKL.

This clone was seen just once. This chain links TRBV29-1 with TRBJ2-1; D is unresolved. The CDR3 length is 12 residues. CDR1 and CDR2 (germline): SQVTM, ANQGSEA. Trimming took off 3 bases at V and 7 bases at J, with 10 bases between the two ends. CDR3 loop: CSVEVVTNEQFF. CDR3 nucleotides: TGCAGCGTTGAGGTAGTTACGAATGAGCAGTTCTTC.

This clone was recorded once. The V gene is TRBV9, the J gene TRBJ2-7; weak D call: TRBD1 (6 bases). The V gene's germline CDR1 is SGDLS and CDR2 YYNGEE. The CDR3 sequence is 16 residues long. The V and J ends lost 0 bases and 0 bases respectively, with 13 bases between them. The CDR3 is CASSVAGTGPSYEQYF. DNA for the CDR3: TGTGCCAGCAGCGTAGCTGGAACAGGGCCCTCCTACGAGCAGTACTTC.

This clone was observed a single time. The chain employs TRBV3-1 (or the pseudogene TRBV3-2) and TRBJ1-1, with D perhaps TRBD1 (5 bases). V lost 5 bases and J 2 bases, leaving 12 bases between the germline ends. Germline-derived CDR1 and CDR2 are LGHDT and YNNKEL (reference sequence). This CDR3 contains 14 residues. CDR3 region: CASSGAGGNTEAFF. CDR3 bases: TGTGCCAGCAGCGGGGCGGGGGGAAACACTGAAGCTTTCTTT.

CDR3 sequence reads: CASSLWSSGSFSEQFF. The DNA for the CDR3 is TGTGCCAGCAGCTTATGGTCTAGCGGGAGTTTCAGTGAGCAGTTCTTC. The chain uses TRBV11-3 and TRBJ2-1, with 10 bases that match TRBD2. CDR3 length equals 16 residues. Germline CDR1 reads SGHNT; CDR2 reads YENEEA. V was clipped by 2 bases and J by 9 bases; unmatched bases: 10. The complete variable domain, with remaining parts taken from reference TRBV11-3 and TRBJ2-1, reads EAGVVQSPRYKIIEKKQPVAFWCNPISGHNTLYWYLQNLGQGPELLIRYENEEAVDDSQLPKDRFSAERLKGVDSTLKIQPAELGDSAVYLCASSLWSSGSFSEQFFGPGTRLTVL.

This clone was picked up a small number of times. The chain recombines TRBV6-5 with TRBJ1-2; 7 bases match TRBD1. Germline V gene data show CDR1 as MNHEY and CDR2 as SVGAGI. The CDR3 consists of 14 residues. V lost 6 bases to trimming and J lost 4 bases; unmatched junction nucleotides: 8. As DNA, the CDR3 is TGTGCCAGCAGAGGAAACAGGGGCACCTATGGCTACACCTTC. It encodes CASRGNRGTYGYTF.

The rearrangement joins TRBV7-3 to TRBJ2-7; 7 bases map to TRBD2. V was clipped by 1 base and J by 2 bases; unmatched bases: 5. The CDR3 covers 15 residues. Per germline, CDR1 SGHTA and CDR2 FQGTGA. CDR3 in amino acids: CASSLNGAGAYEQYF. In nucleotides, the CDR3 is TGTGCCAGCAGCTTAAATGGGGCGGGGGCCTACGAGCAGTACTTC.

Concerning this clone: Other DNA sequences in this sample translate to the same CDR3. The CDR3 sequence: CASSPESDTQYF. The DNA of the CDR3 is TGTGCCAGCAGCCCGGAGTCAGATACGCAGTATTTT. The chain employs TRBV9 and TRBJ2-3, with D unresolved. The CDR3 loop spans 12 amino acids. Germline V gene sequence: CDR1 SGDLS, CDR2 YYNGEE. V lost 4 bases and J 4 bases, leaving 7 bases between the germline ends.

The rearrangement links TRBV11-2 to TRBJ2-5; 14 bases align to TRBD2. The trim removed 1 base at V and 5 bases at J, leaving 6 bases unmatched. The CDR3 spans 17 residues. The germline gives CDR1 SGHAT, CDR2 FQNNGV. The CDR3 sequence is CASSLGPTSGRGETQYF. CDR3 in DNA: TGTGCCAGCAGCTTAGGCCCGACTAGCGGGAGGGGGGAGACCCAGTACTTC.

Here the CDR3 reads CSATRDRDVVSQYF. CDR3 DNA: TGCAGCGCCACCCGGGACAGGGATGTCGTTTCCCAGTACTTC. The rearrangement uses TRBV29-1 and TRBJ2-5, with 9 bases aligning to TRBD1. Germline V gene lookup returns CDR1 SQVTM and CDR2 ANQGSEA. The CDR3 is 14 amino acids. The trim removed 7 bases at V and 9 bases at J, leaving 15 bases unmatched.

The chain uses TRBV12-3 or TRBV12-4 and TRBJ2-2; D gene ambiguous. This CDR3 has 13 residues. Trimming removed 5 bases at V and 0 bases at J, with 4 bases between. The CDR3 nucleotides are TGTGCCAGCAGTCCTGCGAACACCGGGGAGCTGTTTTTT. Amino acids: CASSPANTGELFF.

This chain joins TRBV5-5 and TRBJ2-5, with D maybe TRBD1 (5 bases). V shed 4 bases and J shed 5 bases, with 15 bases lying between them. CDR1 is SGHKS, CDR2 YYEKEE, per germline (reference sequence). The CDR3 loop spans 14 amino acids. The CDR3 spells CASSSQGVEETQYF. In DNA, the CDR3 is TGTGCCAGCAGCAGCCAGGGTGTGGAGGAGACCCAGTACTTC.

V and J are TRBV19 and TRBJ1-5; D remains unclear. The CDR3 sequence is 16 residues long. The V gene lost 3 bases and the J gene lost 3 bases, with 15 bases spanning the gap. Germline V lookup: CDR1 LNHDA, CDR2 SQIVND (reference sequence). The CDR3 DNA sequence: TGTGCCAGTAGTATTAATTCCGAGACATTCAATCAGCCCCAGCATTTT. Protein: CASSINSETFNQPQHF. Variable domain in full (rest from reference TRBV19 and TRBJ1-5): DGGITQSPKYLFRKEGQNVTLSCEQNLNHDAMYWYRQDPGQGLRLIYYSQIVNDFQKGDIAEGYSVSREKKESFPLTVTSAQKNPTAFYLCASSINSETFNQPQHFGDGTRLSIL.

The chain combines TRBV9 with TRBJ1-5, with D possibly TRBD1 on 5 matching bases. Per germline, CDR1 SGDLS and CDR2 YYNGEE. The CDR3 is 18 amino acids. Trimming shortened V by 2 bases and J by 2 bases, and 20 bases separated the two germline ends. Written as DNA, the CDR3 is TGTGCCAGCAGCGTTGGGAGGGGTTTAGCGGGAGGCAATCAGCCCCAGCATTTT. It specifies CASSVGRGLAGGNQPQHF.

The chain links TRBV7-2 to TRBJ2-2; TRBD2 matches 8 bases. This CDR3 comprises 15 residues. Germline lookup yields CDR1 SGHTA and CDR2 FQGNSA. The V segment lost 4 bases and the J segment 2 bases; nucleotides outside the gene matches: 3. The CDR3 reads CASSSSGSNTGELFF. The CDR3 nucleotides are TGTGCCAGCAGCTCGAGCGGGAGTAACACCGGGGAGCTGTTTTTT. Full variable domain (remainder filled in from reference TRBV7-2 and TRBJ2-2): GAGVSQSPSNKVTEKGKDVELRCDPISGHTALYWYRQSLGQGLEFLIYFQGNSAPDKSGLPSDRFSAERTGGSVSTLTIQRTQQEDSAVYLCASSSSGSNTGELFFGEGSRLTVL.

The rearrangement uses TRBV27 and TRBJ2-7; 10 bases align to TRBD2. This CDR3 has 16 residues. CDR1 and CDR2 from the germline V gene are MNHEY and SMNVEV (reference sequence). J was trimmed by 0 bases and V by 6 bases; bases with no gene match: 8. CDR3 in amino acids: CASRPLTSGPSYEQYF. The CDR3 DNA is TGTGCCAGCAGACCACTGACTAGCGGGCCCTCCTACGAGCAGTACTTC.

The chain links TRBV3-1 (or the pseudogene TRBV3-2) to TRBJ1-5; unclear D gene. V lost 4 bases, J lost 0 bases, and 7 bases lay in between. This CDR3 comprises 14 residues. Germline assignment: CDR1 LGHDT and CDR2 YNNKEL (reference sequence). The CDR3 DNA reads as TGTGCCAGCAGCCCTACCTATAGCAATCAGCCCCAGCATTTT. Translation gives CASSPTYSNQPQHF.